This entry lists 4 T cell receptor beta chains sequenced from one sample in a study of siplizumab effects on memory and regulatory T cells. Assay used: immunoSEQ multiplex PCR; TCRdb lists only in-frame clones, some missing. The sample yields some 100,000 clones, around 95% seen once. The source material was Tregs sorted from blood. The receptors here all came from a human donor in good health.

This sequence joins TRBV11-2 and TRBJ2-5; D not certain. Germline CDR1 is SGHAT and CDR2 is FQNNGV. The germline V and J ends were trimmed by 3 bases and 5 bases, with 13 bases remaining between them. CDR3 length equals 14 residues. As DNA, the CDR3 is TGTGCCAGCAGCTTGGTGATGGGGTGGGAGACCCAGTACTTC. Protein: CASSLVMGWETQYF.

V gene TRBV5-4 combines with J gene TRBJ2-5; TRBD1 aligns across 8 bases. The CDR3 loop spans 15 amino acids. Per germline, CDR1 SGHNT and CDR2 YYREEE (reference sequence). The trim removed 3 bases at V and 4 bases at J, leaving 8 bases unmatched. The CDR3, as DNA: TGTGCCAGCAGCTCGATGGACAGGGCGGGAGAGACCCAGTACTTC. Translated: CASSSMDRAGETQYF.

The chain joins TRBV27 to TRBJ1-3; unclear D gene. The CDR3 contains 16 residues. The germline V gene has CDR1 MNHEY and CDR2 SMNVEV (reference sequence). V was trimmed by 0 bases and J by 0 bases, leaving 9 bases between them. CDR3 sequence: CASSLSAGFSGNTIYF. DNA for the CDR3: TGTGCCAGCAGTTTATCGGCAGGATTCTCTGGAAACACCATATATTTT.

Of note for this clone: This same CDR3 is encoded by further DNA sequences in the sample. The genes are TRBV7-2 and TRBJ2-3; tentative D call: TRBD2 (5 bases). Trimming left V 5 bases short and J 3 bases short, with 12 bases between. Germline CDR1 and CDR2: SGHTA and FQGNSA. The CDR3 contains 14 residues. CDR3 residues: CASSPRGDTDTQYF. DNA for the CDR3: TGTGCCAGCAGCCCCCGGGGAGATACAGATACGCAGTATTTT.